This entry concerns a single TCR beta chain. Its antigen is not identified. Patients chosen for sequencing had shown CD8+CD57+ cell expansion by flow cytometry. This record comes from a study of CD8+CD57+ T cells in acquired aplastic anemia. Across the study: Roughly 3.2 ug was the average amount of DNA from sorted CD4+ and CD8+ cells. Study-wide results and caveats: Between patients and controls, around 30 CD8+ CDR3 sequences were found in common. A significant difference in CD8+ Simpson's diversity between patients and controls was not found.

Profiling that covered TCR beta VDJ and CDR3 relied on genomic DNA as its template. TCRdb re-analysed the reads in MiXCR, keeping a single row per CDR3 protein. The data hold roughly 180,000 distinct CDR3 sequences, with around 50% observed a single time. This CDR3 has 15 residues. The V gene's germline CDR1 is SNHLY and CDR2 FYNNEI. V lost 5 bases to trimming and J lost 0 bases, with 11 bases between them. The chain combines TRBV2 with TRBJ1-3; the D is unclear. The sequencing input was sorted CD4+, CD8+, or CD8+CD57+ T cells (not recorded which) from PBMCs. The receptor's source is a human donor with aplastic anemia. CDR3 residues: CASSFTQLSGNTIYF. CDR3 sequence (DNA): TGTGCCAGCAGTTTTACCCAACTCTCTGGAAACACCATATATTTT.